The rows below give T cell receptor beta chains drawn from one sample of a study of T cells in Graves' hyperthyroidism and ophthalmopathy. TCRdb re-called the multiplex PCR reads with MiXCR, one entry per CDR3 protein. The sample contains about half a million distinct CDR3 sequences, 20% of which appear only once. Sequenced sample: blood. The receptors were sampled from a young man with Graves' hyperthyroidism. Each CDR3 is given with its conserved first and last residue. The order of the fields is CDR3 length, J gene, D gene, V gene, clone size, CDR3 DNA, CDR3 protein. A D gene is named only where the DNA matches it firmly. Where a row states a size, it is once, few, many or the class of an expanded clone; other rows omit it.

>14|TRBJ2-7|NA|TRBV11-2|many
TGTGCCAGCAGCCCTCTCGAGGATTCGGGCGAGCAGTACTTC
CASSPLEDSGEQYF
>16|TRBJ1-1|NA|TRBV4-1|many
TGCGCCAGCAGCCAAGGCCGGAGAGATTATGACACTGAAGCTTTCTTT
CASSQGRRDYDTEAFF
>15|TRBJ2-2|NA|TRBV12-3/TRBV12-4|few
TGTGCCAGCAGTTTACGCAGGGGAATCTCCGGGGAGCTGTTTTTT
CASSLRRGISGELFF
>16|TRBJ2-7|TRBD2|TRBV6-1|many
TGTGCCAGCAGTGAAGCGCCTAGCGGGGGTATTTACGAGCAGTACTTC
CASSEAPSGGIYEQYF
>14|TRBJ1-2|TRBD1|TRBV28|many
TGTGCCAGCAGTGAACAGGGGGCCAACGATGGCTACACCTTC
CASSEQGANDGYTF
>14|TRBJ1-5|NA|TRBV3-1|many
TGTGCCAGCAGCCAAGGACAGCCCGGCGGGACCCAGCATTTT
CASSQGQPGGTQHF
>17|TRBJ2-5|NA|TRBV30|NA
TGTGCCTGGAGTGTAAGGGGTTTTCGGGGGGCCCAAGAGACCCAGTACTTC
CAWSVRGFRGAQETQYF
>13|TRBJ2-7|TRBD1|TRBV30|many
TGTGCCTGGAGTGCGGGGACAGGGAAGAAGCAGTACTTC
CAWSAGTGKKQYF
>13|TRBJ1-5|TRBD1|TRBV28|many
TGTGCCGACTCCACAGGGGACATTCAGCCCCAGCATTTT
CADSTGDIQPQHF
>15|TRBJ2-7|TRBD2|TRBV10-3|NA
TGTGCCATCAGTGGTTTGACTAGCGGGGTCTACGAGCAGTACTTC
CAISGLTSGVYEQYF
>15|TRBJ1-5|NA|TRBV9|NA
TGTGCCAGCAGCGTAGAGGGCTTCATAAATCAGCCCCAGCATTTT
CASSVEGFINQPQHF
>13|TRBJ1-2|NA|TRBV20-1|many
TGCAGTGCTAGAGATCCCGGGATAGATGGCTACACCTTC
CSARDPGIDGYTF
>15|TRBJ1-1|NA|TRBV13|few
TGTGCCAGCAGACACACGGGGGCCATGAACACTGAAGCTTTCTTT
CASRHTGAMNTEAFF
>15|TRBJ2-7|TRBD2|TRBV19|many
TGTGCCAGTAGTATATTGGCTAGCGGGCCCTACGAGCAGTACTTC
CASSILASGPYEQYF
>15|TRBJ1-5|NA|TRBV12-5|few
TGTGCTAGTGGTTTCGTCCCAGGATGCAATCAGCCCCAGCATTTT
CASGFVPGCNQPQHF
>13|TRBJ1-1|NA|TRBV30|many
TGTGCCTGGTGGGGCATAGGGGGAACTGAAGCTTTCTTT
CAWWGIGGTEAFF
>13|TRBJ2-5|TRBD1|TRBV28|many
TGTGCCAGCAGTTTGGTCGGACAGGATAGAATGTACTTC
CASSLVGQDRMYF
>16|TRBJ1-5|TRBD1|TRBV5-6|few
TGTGCCAGCAGCCGGGACAGGGGAGGGAGCAATCAGCCCCAGCATTTT
CASSRDRGGSNQPQHF
>13|TRBJ1-1|NA|TRBV5-1|many
TGCGCCAGCAGCTTGGATTCGGGTGACGAAGCTTTCTTT
CASSLDSGDEAFF
>17|TRBJ2-6|TRBD1|TRBV6-4|many
TGTGCCAGCAGTCTTGGGACAGGGGGTACTGGGGCCAACGTCCTGACTTTC
CASSLGTGGTGANVLTF
>14|TRBJ2-5|TRBD2|TRBV20-1|NA
TGCAGTGTTATACTAGCGGGAGGGAGGAAGACCCAGTACTTC
CSVILAGGRKTQYF
>15|TRBJ2-7|NA|TRBV6-1|NA
TGTGCCAGCAGTGAAGGCTGGGGCTCCTCCTACGAGCAGTACTTC
CASSEGWGSSYEQYF
>15|TRBJ2-3|NA|TRBV6-5|NA
TGTGCCAGCAGTTTCCTGAGATCCGGCACAGATACGCAGTATTTT
CASSFLRSGTDTQYF
>15|TRBJ2-2|TRBD1|TRBV27|many
TGTGCCAGCCGGAGAGGGACAGGGACAACCGGGGAGCTGTTTTTT
CASRRGTGTTGELFF
>15|TRBJ1-1|NA|TRBV6-1|NA
TGTGCCAGCAGTGAAGTTCTAGGGGTAATCACTGAAGCTTTCTTT
CASSEVLGVITEAFF